This is a list of T cell receptor beta chains from one sample in a study of blood T cell repertoires in COVID-19. The repertoire was sequenced with immunoSEQ multiplex PCR; TCRdb's copy has only in-frame clones and lacks some. The table records approximately 190,000 clones, approximately 85% of them present only once. The sequenced sample was peripheral blood. Receptors were obtained from a woman between 70 and 85 years old with active or convalescent COVID-19. The CDR3 runs from the conserved cysteine through the conserved F or W. Fields, in order: J gene, clone size, D gene, V gene, CDR3 length, CDR3 protein, CDR3 DNA. The D gene is left open where the match is weak. The listing skips clone size in some rows; elsewhere it reads once, few, many or a size class.

j_gene: TRBJ2-6
abundance: .
d_gene: .
v_gene: TRBV15
len: 16
CDR3aa: CATTNIFSSGANVLTF
CDR3nt: TGTGCCACAACCAATATTTTCAGCTCTGGGGCCAACGTCCTGACTTTC

j_gene: TRBJ2-1
abundance: .
d_gene: TRBD2
v_gene: TRBV2
len: 15
CDR3aa: CASRPGTSVHNEQFF
CDR3nt: TGTGCCAGCAGGCCCGGGACTAGCGTACACAATGAGCAGTTCTTC

j_gene: TRBJ1-1
abundance: .
d_gene: .
v_gene: TRBV5-1
len: 14
CDR3aa: CASSLVAANTEAFF
CDR3nt: TGCGCCAGCAGCTTGGTAGCAGCGAACACTGAAGCTTTCTTT

j_gene: TRBJ1-1
abundance: few
d_gene: .
v_gene: TRBV28
len: 15
CDR3aa: CASTITGLIHTEAFF
CDR3nt: TGTGCCAGCACAATAACGGGACTGATCCACACTGAAGCTTTCTTT

j_gene: TRBJ2-3
abundance: .
d_gene: TRBD1
v_gene: TRBV9
len: 14
CDR3aa: CASTRTGSTDTQYF
CDR3nt: TGTGCCAGCACCCGGACAGGTAGCACAGATACGCAGTATTTT

j_gene: TRBJ2-5
abundance: .
d_gene: .
v_gene: TRBV11-2
len: 12
CDR3aa: CASSPYQETQYF
CDR3nt: TGTGCCAGCAGCCCCTACCAAGAGACCCAGTACTTC

j_gene: TRBJ1-4
abundance: .
d_gene: .
v_gene: TRBV7-9
len: 14
CDR3aa: CASSSSLNNEKLFF
CDR3nt: TGTGCCAGCAGCTCCTCGCTAAATAATGAAAAACTGTTTTTT

j_gene: TRBJ2-4
abundance: .
d_gene: .
v_gene: TRBV7-2
len: 13
CDR3aa: CASSRSGFDIQYF
CDR3nt: TGTGCCAGCAGCCGGTCAGGGTTTGACATTCAGTACTTC

j_gene: TRBJ1-1
abundance: once
d_gene: .
v_gene: TRBV4-1
len: 16
CDR3aa: CASSPHAGVKGTEAFF
CDR3nt: TGCGCCAGCAGCCCCCACGCAGGGGTGAAGGGTACTGAAGCTTTCTTT

j_gene: TRBJ1-2
abundance: .
d_gene: TRBD1
v_gene: TRBV6-2/TRBV6-3
len: 14
CDR3aa: CASSPRTGTYGYTF
CDR3nt: TGTGCCAGCAGCCCGCGGACAGGAACATATGGCTACACCTTC

j_gene: TRBJ1-1
abundance: .
d_gene: TRBD1
v_gene: TRBV7-9
len: 13
CDR3aa: CASSYGTAYEAFF
CDR3nt: TGTGCCAGCAGCTATGGGACAGCCTATGAAGCTTTCTTT

j_gene: TRBJ1-2
abundance: .
d_gene: .
v_gene: TRBV19
len: 13
CDR3aa: CASAPVAFYGYTF
CDR3nt: TGTGCCAGCGCTCCAGTTGCCTTTTATGGCTACACCTTC

j_gene: TRBJ2-7
abundance: .
d_gene: TRBD2
v_gene: TRBV7-7
len: 15
CDR3aa: CASSRGTSGTYEQYF
CDR3nt: TGTGCCAGCAGCAGAGGGACTAGCGGAACCTACGAGCAGTACTTC

j_gene: TRBJ2-2
abundance: .
d_gene: .
v_gene: TRBV21-1
len: 18
CDR3aa: CASSKDPVAEVLGGELFF
CDR3nt: TGTGCCAGCAGCAAGGACCCAGTGGCGGAGGTTTTAGGCGGGGAGCTGTTTTTT

j_gene: TRBJ2-7
abundance: .
d_gene: TRBD2
v_gene: TRBV29-1
len: 13
CDR3aa: CSASYGGTYEQYF
CDR3nt: TGCAGCGCCTCCTACGGGGGGACCTACGAGCAGTACTTC

j_gene: TRBJ2-1
abundance: .
d_gene: .
v_gene: TRBV30
len: 13
CDR3aa: CAGLLMGSNEQFF
CDR3nt: TGTGCTGGTCTACTCATGGGGAGTAATGAGCAGTTCTTC

j_gene: TRBJ2-7
abundance: .
d_gene: .
v_gene: TRBV6-5
len: 13
CDR3aa: CASSPWAGSEQYF
CDR3nt: TGTGCCAGCAGTCCCTGGGCCGGTAGCGAGCAGTACTTC

j_gene: TRBJ2-2
abundance: .
d_gene: TRBD1
v_gene: TRBV3-1/TRBV3-2
len: 18
CDR3aa: CASSQAPGQALRGGELFF
CDR3nt: TGTGCCAGCAGCCAAGCCCCGGGACAGGCCTTGAGGGGCGGGGAGCTGTTTTTT

j_gene: TRBJ2-5
abundance: .
d_gene: TRBD1
v_gene: TRBV6-4
len: 14
CDR3aa: CASSTLRGTETQYF
CDR3nt: TGTGCCAGCAGTACGCTCAGGGGGACAGAGACCCAGTACTTC

j_gene: TRBJ1-5
abundance: .
d_gene: TRBD1
v_gene: TRBV7-2
len: 17
CDR3aa: CASSLGGTGGRNQPQHF
CDR3nt: TGTGCCAGCAGCTTAGGGGGAACAGGGGGTCGCAATCAGCCCCAGCATTTT

j_gene: TRBJ2-2
abundance: .
d_gene: TRBD2
v_gene: TRBV4-1
len: 18
CDR3aa: CASSQHLPSGFTTGELFF
CDR3nt: TGCGCCAGCAGCCAACATCTACCTAGCGGGTTTACCACCGGGGAGCTGTTTTTT

j_gene: TRBJ2-3
abundance: .
d_gene: .
v_gene: TRBV5-1
len: 15
CDR3aa: CASSRIDTSTDTQYF
CDR3nt: TGCGCCAGCAGCCGTATTGACACAAGCACAGATACGCAGTATTTT

j_gene: TRBJ2-7
abundance: .
d_gene: TRBD1
v_gene: TRBV28
len: 15
CDR3aa: CASSLLGTGRYEQYF
CDR3nt: TGTGCCAGCAGTTTATTAGGGACAGGGCGCTACGAGCAGTACTTC

j_gene: TRBJ2-5
abundance: .
d_gene: .
v_gene: TRBV5-1
len: 15
CDR3aa: CASSRPALAEETQYF
CDR3nt: TGCGCCAGCAGCCGGCCGGCCCTGGCGGAAGAGACCCAGTACTTC

j_gene: TRBJ2-7
abundance: once
d_gene: TRBD2
v_gene: TRBV7-6
len: 17
CDR3aa: CASSQAGTSGRIGEQYF
CDR3nt: TGTGCCAGCAGTCAAGCGGGGACTAGCGGGAGGATTGGAGAGCAGTACTTC

j_gene: TRBJ2-3
abundance: .
d_gene: TRBD2
v_gene: TRBV10-3
len: 14
CDR3aa: CAIRGLAVSDTQYF
CDR3nt: TGTGCCATCAGAGGGCTAGCGGTATCGGATACGCAGTATTTT

j_gene: TRBJ1-1
abundance: once
d_gene: TRBD1
v_gene: TRBV15
len: 16
CDR3aa: CATSRRGGQGNTEAFF
CDR3nt: TGTGCCACCAGCCGAAGAGGGGGACAGGGAAACACTGAAGCTTTCTTT

j_gene: TRBJ1-2
abundance: .
d_gene: TRBD1
v_gene: TRBV28
len: 14
CDR3aa: CASGTGTGHYGYTF
CDR3nt: TGTGCCAGCGGAACCGGGACAGGGCACTATGGCTACACCTTC

j_gene: TRBJ2-2
abundance: .
d_gene: TRBD1
v_gene: TRBV27
len: 15
CDR3aa: CASSFLGQGAGELFF
CDR3nt: TGTGCCAGCAGTTTCCTAGGACAGGGCGCCGGGGAGCTGTTTTTT

j_gene: TRBJ2-1
abundance: .
d_gene: TRBD2
v_gene: TRBV18
len: 18
CDR3aa: CASSLASGRLSSYNEQFF
CDR3nt: TGTGCCAGCTCACTCGCTAGCGGGAGGCTCAGCTCCTACAATGAGCAGTTCTTC

j_gene: TRBJ2-3
abundance: .
d_gene: .
v_gene: TRBV3-1/TRBV3-2
len: 15
CDR3aa: CASSLWRGSTDTQYF
CDR3nt: TGTGCCAGCAGCCTCTGGAGGGGCAGTACAGATACGCAGTATTTT

j_gene: TRBJ2-7
abundance: once
d_gene: .
v_gene: TRBV29-1
len: 15
CDR3aa: CSGIPQGGSSYEQYF
CDR3nt: TGCAGCGGTATCCCTCAGGGGGGCTCCTCCTACGAGCAGTACTTC

j_gene: TRBJ1-2
abundance: .
d_gene: TRBD1
v_gene: TRBV5-1
len: 16
CDR3aa: CASSPHGQANNYGYTF
CDR3nt: TGCGCCAGCAGCCCGCACGGACAGGCGAATAACTATGGCTACACCTTC

j_gene: TRBJ1-2
abundance: .
d_gene: TRBD1
v_gene: TRBV3-1/TRBV3-2
len: 15
CDR3aa: CASSQGDRGSYGYTF
CDR3nt: TGTGCCAGCAGCCAAGGAGACAGGGGGAGCTATGGCTACACCTTC

j_gene: TRBJ1-5
abundance: .
d_gene: .
v_gene: TRBV4-1
len: 16
CDR3aa: CASSPLTDYGNQPQHF
CDR3nt: TGCGCCAGCAGCCCCCTAACAGATTACGGAAATCAGCCCCAGCATTTT

j_gene: TRBJ2-1
abundance: .
d_gene: TRBD2
v_gene: TRBV27
len: 17
CDR3aa: CASSFPKLAGEDYEQFF
CDR3nt: TGTGCCAGCAGTTTCCCCAAACTAGCGGGAGAGGACTATGAGCAGTTCTTC

j_gene: TRBJ2-7
abundance: .
d_gene: .
v_gene: TRBV6-5
len: 13
CDR3aa: CASSYTGPYEQYF
CDR3nt: TGTGCCAGCAGTTACACAGGGCCCTACGAGCAGTACTTC

j_gene: TRBJ2-5
abundance: .
d_gene: .
v_gene: TRBV2
len: 10
CDR3aa: CASSRETQYF
CDR3nt: TGTGCCAGCAGCCGGGAGACCCAGTACTTC

j_gene: TRBJ2-3
abundance: .
d_gene: TRBD2
v_gene: TRBV18
len: 16
CDR3aa: CASSKTSGPSTDTQYF
CDR3nt: TGTGCCAGCTCAAAAACTAGCGGGCCTAGCACAGATACGCAGTATTTT

j_gene: TRBJ2-5
abundance: .
d_gene: .
v_gene: TRBV11-2
len: 15
CDR3aa: CASSLAGGGGETQYF
CDR3nt: TGTGCCAGCAGCTTGGCAGGGGGAGGAGGAGAGACCCAGTACTTC

j_gene: TRBJ2-1
abundance: .
d_gene: TRBD1
v_gene: TRBV28
len: 15
CDR3aa: CASPESGTGLSEQFF
CDR3nt: TGTGCCAGCCCCGAATCCGGGACAGGCTTGAGTGAGCAGTTCTTC

j_gene: TRBJ2-5
abundance: .
d_gene: TRBD1
v_gene: TRBV28
len: 17
CDR3aa: CASSLDRGDGADETQYF
CDR3nt: TGTGCCAGCAGTTTGGACAGGGGCGACGGCGCCGACGAGACCCAGTACTTC

j_gene: TRBJ1-2
abundance: .
d_gene: .
v_gene: TRBV20-1
len: 11
CDR3aa: CSAGPTGGYTF
CDR3nt: TGCAGTGCAGGCCCCACGGGGGGCTACACCTTC

j_gene: TRBJ2-1
abundance: .
d_gene: .
v_gene: TRBV27
len: 16
CDR3aa: CASSLMGSREVNEQFF
CDR3nt: TGTGCCAGCAGTTTAATGGGTTCGAGGGAGGTAAATGAGCAGTTCTTC

j_gene: TRBJ1-6
abundance: .
d_gene: TRBD1
v_gene: TRBV3-1/TRBV3-2
len: 16
CDR3aa: CASSQDFGTGSSPLHF
CDR3nt: TGTGCCAGCAGCCAGGATTTTGGGACAGGGTCATCACCCCTCCACTTT

j_gene: TRBJ1-2
abundance: .
d_gene: TRBD1
v_gene: TRBV5-6
len: 15
CDR3aa: CASSTDRAPRYGYTF
CDR3nt: TGTGCCAGCAGCACGGACAGGGCGCCCAGATATGGCTACACCTTC

j_gene: TRBJ2-7
abundance: .
d_gene: TRBD2
v_gene: TRBV9
len: 16
CDR3aa: CASSEGAGGGAYEQYF
CDR3nt: TGTGCCAGCAGCGAAGGAGCGGGAGGGGGGGCCTACGAGCAGTACTTC

j_gene: TRBJ2-1
abundance: .
d_gene: .
v_gene: TRBV5-1
len: 14
CDR3aa: CASNQGDSYNEQFF
CDR3nt: TGCGCCAGCAATCAGGGTGACTCCTACAATGAGCAGTTCTTC

j_gene: TRBJ2-5
abundance: .
d_gene: .
v_gene: TRBV5-1
len: 15
CDR3aa: CASSPGDWSRETQYF
CDR3nt: TGCGCCAGCAGCCCCGGGGACTGGTCCCGGGAGACCCAGTACTTC

j_gene: TRBJ2-4
abundance: .
d_gene: .
v_gene: TRBV5-1
len: 14
CDR3aa: CASTEIPGENIQYF
CDR3nt: TGCGCCAGCACTGAGATCCCAGGGGAAAACATTCAGTACTTC

j_gene: TRBJ1-4
abundance: .
d_gene: TRBD1
v_gene: TRBV7-9
len: 15
CDR3aa: CASSLRGRANEKLFF
CDR3nt: TGTGCCAGCAGCCTAAGGGGGCGGGCTAATGAAAAACTGTTTTTT

j_gene: TRBJ2-1
abundance: once
d_gene: .
v_gene: TRBV5-1
len: 14
CDR3aa: CASSLAAAVNEQFF
CDR3nt: TGCGCCAGCAGCTTGGCCGCGGCGGTCAATGAGCAGTTCTTC

j_gene: TRBJ1-4
abundance: .
d_gene: .
v_gene: TRBV6-5
len: 14
CDR3aa: CASVHGATNEKLFF
CDR3nt: TGTGCCAGCGTCCACGGTGCAACTAATGAAAAACTGTTTTTT

j_gene: TRBJ1-5
abundance: .
d_gene: .
v_gene: TRBV19
len: 14
CDR3aa: CASSIDRGNQPQHF
CDR3nt: TGTGCCAGTAGTATAGACAGGGGCAATCAGCCCCAGCATTTT

j_gene: TRBJ1-2
abundance: .
d_gene: .
v_gene: TRBV28
len: 16
CDR3aa: CASSLSGSRLNYGYTF
CDR3nt: TGTGCCAGCAGTTTATCGGGGAGTAGATTAAACTATGGCTACACCTTC

j_gene: TRBJ1-3
abundance: .
d_gene: .
v_gene: TRBV2
len: 13
CDR3aa: CASTVSSGNTIYF
CDR3nt: TGTGCCAGCACCGTGAGCTCTGGAAACACCATATATTTT

j_gene: TRBJ2-5
abundance: .
d_gene: TRBD1
v_gene: TRBV19
len: 13
CDR3aa: CASSITAGGSTYF
CDR3nt: TGTGCCAGTAGTATTACGGCAGGGGGATCTACGTACTTC